Here is one T cell receptor (beta chain) with its context. Repertoires were generated with immunoSEQ multiplex PCR, while TCRdb's copy carries only in-frame clones and drops some. Counted here are roughly 200,000 clones, around 79% occurring once; the ten biggest clones make up less than 7%. These data originate in a study of blood T cell repertoires in COVID-19. Study as a whole: PBMCs, B-cell-depleted T cells, or T cells provided the cDNA or gDNA that made up the material.

Germline CDR1 is SGHRS and CDR2 is YFSETQ. The CDR3 extends over 15 amino acids. The V segment lost 2 bases and the J segment 8 bases; nucleotides outside the gene matches: 12. This receptor was identified in a woman in her thirties or forties with COVID-19, enrolled during active disease. Input material: peripheral blood. This chain connects TRBV5-1 to TRBJ1-2; TRBD1 agrees at 7 bases. For the CDR3, the DNA is TGCGCCAGCAGCTTAGGGGACAGTATCCTAAAAGGCTACACCTTC. Encoded protein: CASSLGDSILKGYTF.